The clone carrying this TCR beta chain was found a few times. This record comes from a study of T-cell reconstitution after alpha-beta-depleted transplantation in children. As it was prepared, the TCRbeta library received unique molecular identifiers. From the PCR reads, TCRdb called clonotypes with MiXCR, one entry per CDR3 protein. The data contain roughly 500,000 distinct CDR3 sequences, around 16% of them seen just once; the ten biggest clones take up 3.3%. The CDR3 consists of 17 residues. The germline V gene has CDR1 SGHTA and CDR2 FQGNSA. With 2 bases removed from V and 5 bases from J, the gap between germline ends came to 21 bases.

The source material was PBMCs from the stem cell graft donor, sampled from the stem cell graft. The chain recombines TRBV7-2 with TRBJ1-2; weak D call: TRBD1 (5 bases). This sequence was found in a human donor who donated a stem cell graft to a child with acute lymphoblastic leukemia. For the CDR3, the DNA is TGTGCCAGCAGCTTATCCCGGGACGCAAGGGGTCCTTATGGCTACACCTTC. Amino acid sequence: CASSLSRDARGPYGYTF.